This is a list of T cell receptor beta chains from one sample in a study of blood T cells in healthy people across ages. In TCRdb, the 5' RACE reads were re-called with MiXCR into one record per CDR3 protein. The sample has around 870,000 distinct CDR3 sequences; 29% are singletons. The sequencing sample was made of blood. The receptors shown here come from a woman over 75 in good health. CDR3s include the opening cysteine and the closing phenylalanine or tryptophan. A D gene is named only where the DNA matches it firmly. Rows give clone size only sometimes, using once, few, many, or a class for an expanded clone.

j_call,clone_size,v_call,d_call,cdr3_nt,cdr3_aa
TRBJ2-7,few,TRBV5-6,.,TGTGCCAGCAGCCCATCTACCTTCGGGGGAGGCGAGCAGTACTTC,CASSPSTFGGGEQYF
TRBJ2-5,many,TRBV3-1,TRBD1,TGTGCCAGCAGCCAAGCCGGGACAGGGGAAGAGCAGTACTTC,CASSQAGTGEEQYF
TRBJ1-2,.,TRBV7-9,.,TGTGCCAGCACCTTCCCACTCGGCGGACTTCAAACCTTC,CASTFPLGGLQTF
TRBJ1-1,few,TRBV27,.,TGTGCCAGCAGTTTTAGGGGCAGGAACACTGAAGCTTTCTTT,CASSFRGRNTEAFF
TRBJ2-5,many,TRBV6-2/TRBV6-3,TRBD1,TGTGCCAGCAGTTACGCCGGGACAGGGTACTTC,CASSYAGTGYF
TRBJ2-7,many,TRBV27,TRBD2,TGTGCCGCGAGGGGGACTAGCTTCGGTGAGCAGTACTTC,CAARGTSFGEQYF
TRBJ2-3,.,TRBV3-1,TRBD1,TGTGCCAGCAGCCGAACTCCCAGGGACAGGGGGGCAGATACGCAGTATTTT,CASSRTPRDRGADTQYF
TRBJ2-1,few,TRBV5-1,.,TGCGCCAGCAGCCCCTTAGGGGCGGGGAGTGAGCAGTTCTTC,CASSPLGAGSEQFF
TRBJ1-5,.,TRBV27,.,TGTGCCAGCAGTGAGGGGGTGTTGCAGCCCCAGCATTTT,CASSEGVLQPQHF
TRBJ2-5,many,TRBV27,TRBD2,TGTGCCAGCAGTTTACATCTAGCGGGGGGGCTCGAGACCCAGTACTTC,CASSLHLAGGLETQYF
TRBJ2-1,.,TRBV7-9,.,TGTGCCAGCAGCTTAGCGCGCGTCACACGGCCTGAGATCTATCAGTTCTTC,CASSLARVTRPEIYQFF
TRBJ1-5,.,TRBV5-6,.,TGTGCCAGCAGCCACGGACCGAATAGCAATCAGCCCCAGCATTTT,CASSHGPNSNQPQHF
TRBJ2-5,many,TRBV4-1,TRBD1,TGCGCCAGCAGCCAAGAGGGACAGGTGACTGAGACCCAGTACTTC,CASSQEGQVTETQYF
TRBJ1-2,many,TRBV7-2,.,TGTGCCAGCAGGGTCGGGCAACAGGGCTATGGCTACACCTTC,CASRVGQQGYGYTF
TRBJ2-5,many,TRBV5-1,.,TGCGCCAGCATGCCGGACCAAGAGACCCAGTACTTC,CASMPDQETQYF
TRBJ2-3,.,TRBV7-2,TRBD1,TGTGCCAGCAGCTCCCTTGAGGGGGTGGCCGGGACAGGGATCCCAGATACGCAGTATTTT,CASSSLEGVAGTGIPDTQYF
TRBJ2-5,many,TRBV7-9,.,TGTGCCAGCAGCTCCCAGGGGGGGACCCAGTACTTC,CASSSQGGTQYF
TRBJ2-3,.,TRBV9,TRBD1,TGTGCCAGCAGCGACGAGGGACAGAACACAGATACGCAGTATTTT,CASSDEGQNTDTQYF
TRBJ1-2,.,TRBV30,.,TGTGCCTGGAGTGGTAACAGGGATCATGGCTACACCTTC,CAWSGNRDHGYTF
TRBJ2-1,many,TRBV24-1,TRBD1,TGTGCCACCCTTATAACCCGTAGTCCCGGGACAGGGCGCCACAATGAGCAGTTCTTC,CATLITRSPGTGRHNEQFF
TRBJ2-7,few,TRBV6-5,TRBD1,TGTGCCAGCGGCGACAGGGTGAGTGGCGAGCAGTACTTC,CASGDRVSGEQYF
TRBJ2-7,.,TRBV2,.,TGTGCCAGCAGGCGCCACGAGCAGTACTTC,CASRRHEQYF
TRBJ2-3,.,TRBV24-1,.,TGTGCCACCAGTGATCTGGAGTTGCGGTCGAATACGCAGTATTTT,CATSDLELRSNTQYF
TRBJ2-3,.,TRBV7-3,.,TGTGCCAGCAGCTTAGTTGGAGGGGGTTGGTCAGATACGCAGTATTTT,CASSLVGGGWSDTQYF
TRBJ2-3,many,TRBV20-1,TRBD2,TGCAGTGCGCCGCGGACTAGCGGGGCAATAGATACGCAGTATTTT,CSAPRTSGAIDTQYF
TRBJ1-6,many,TRBV12-3/TRBV12-4,.,TGTGCCAGCAGAGACAATAATTCACCCCTCCACTTT,CASRDNNSPLHF
TRBJ2-6,.,TRBV4-3,.,TGCGCCAGCAGCCGCAGCGAGGGACTCGGGGCCAACGTCCGGACTTTC,CASSRSEGLGANVRTF
TRBJ2-7,many,TRBV10-3,TRBD1,TGTGCCATCAGTGAGCCGGGGACAGGGGAAGGCGAGCAGTACTTC,CAISEPGTGEGEQYF
TRBJ1-2,.,TRBV4-2,.,TGTGCCAGCAGCCAAGATGGGGACCTGGCTCATGGCTACACCTTC,CASSQDGDLAHGYTF
TRBJ2-3,few,TRBV5-4,.,TGTGCCAGCAGCTACGGACTGGTACTTTCTAGCACAGATACGCAGTATTTT,CASSYGLVLSSTDTQYF
TRBJ2-7,many,TRBV27,.,TGTGCCAGCAGTTTATCGCTCAGGGTATCGTTCGAGCAGTACTTC,CASSLSLRVSFEQYF
TRBJ2-5,many,TRBV24-1,TRBD1,TGTGCCACCAGTGATTGGACAGGGTTGCTGCAGTACTTC,CATSDWTGLLQYF
TRBJ1-2,.,TRBV9,.,TGTGCCAGCAGCGCTGGGTCGGGGATGGGGGACCATGGCTACACCTTC,CASSAGSGMGDHGYTF
TRBJ2-1,many,TRBV5-1,.,TGCGCCAGCAGCGTGGAGGGACGACCTTCGGATGAGCAGTTCTTC,CASSVEGRPSDEQFF
TRBJ2-2,.,TRBV6-5,.,TGTGCCAGCAGTCAACCTGACAGCGGGGAGCTGTTTTTT,CASSQPDSGELFF